The entry that follows covers one TCR beta chain sequence. This CDR3 is built from 12 residues. The V gene's germline CDR1 is SNHLY and CDR2 FYNNEI. V was shortened by 7 bases and J by 5 bases, with 11 bases between the two germline ends. This specimen belongs to a study of blood T cell repertoires in COVID-19. Study in general: COVID-19 samples from acute and convalescent phases originated in the United States, Italy and Spain. From T cells, B-cell-depleted T cells, or PBMCs came the material, which was cDNA or gDNA.

Source study methods: Amplifying reference gene primers gave estimates of nucleated cell counts. The repertoire was sequenced with immunoSEQ multiplex PCR; TCRdb's copy has only in-frame clones and lacks some. V and J calls and clone size are copied from that table; D and trimming were computed from the DNA. This sample yields about 100,000 clones, of which roughly 80% are seen a single time; 13% belongs to the top ten. Sequenced input: peripheral blood. The J gene is TRBJ2-5, the V gene TRBV2; unclear D gene. The clonotype originates from a man aged 45-65 years with active or convalescent COVID-19. DNA of the CDR3: TGTGCCAGCAACTTAGAGAGGGAGACCCAGTACTTC. The encoded protein is CASNLERETQYF.